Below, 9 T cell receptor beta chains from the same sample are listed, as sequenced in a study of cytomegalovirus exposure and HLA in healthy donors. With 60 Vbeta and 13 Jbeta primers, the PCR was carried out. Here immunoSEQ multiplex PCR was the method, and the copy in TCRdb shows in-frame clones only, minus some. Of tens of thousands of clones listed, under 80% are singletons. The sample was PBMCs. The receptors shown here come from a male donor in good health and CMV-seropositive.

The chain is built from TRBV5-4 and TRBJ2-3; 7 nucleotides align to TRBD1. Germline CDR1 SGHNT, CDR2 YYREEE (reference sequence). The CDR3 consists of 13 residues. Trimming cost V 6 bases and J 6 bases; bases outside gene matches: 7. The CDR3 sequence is CASTRDRSDTQYF. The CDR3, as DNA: TGTGCCAGCACCCGGGACAGAAGCGATACGCAGTATTTT. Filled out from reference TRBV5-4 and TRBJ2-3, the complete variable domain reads ETGVTQSPTHLIKTRGQQVTLRCSSQSGHNTVSWYQQALGQGPQFIFQYYREEENGRGNFPPRFSGLQFPNYSSELNVNALELDDSALYLCASTRDRSDTQYFGPGTRLTVL.

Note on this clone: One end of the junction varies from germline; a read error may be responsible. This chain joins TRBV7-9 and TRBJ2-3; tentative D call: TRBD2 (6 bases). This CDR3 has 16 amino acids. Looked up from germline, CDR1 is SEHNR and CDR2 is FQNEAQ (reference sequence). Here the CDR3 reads CSSSLWTGRSTDTQYF. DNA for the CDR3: TGTTCCAGCAGCCTATGGACTGGGAGGTCGACAGATACGCAGTATTTT.

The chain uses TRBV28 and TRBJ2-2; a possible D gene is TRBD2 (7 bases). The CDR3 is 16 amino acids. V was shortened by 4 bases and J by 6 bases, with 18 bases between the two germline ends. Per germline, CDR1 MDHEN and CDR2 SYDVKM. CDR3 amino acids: CASSSTGRGIPGELFF. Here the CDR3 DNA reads TGTGCCAGCAGTTCCACGGGGAGGGGGATCCCCGGGGAGCTGTTTTTT. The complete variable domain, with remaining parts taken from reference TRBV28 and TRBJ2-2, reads DVKVTQSSRYLVKRTGEKVFLECVQDMDHENMFWYRQDPGLGLRLIYFSYDVKMKEKGDIPEGYSVSREKKERFSLILESASTNQTSMYLCASSSTGRGIPGELFFGEGSRLTVL.

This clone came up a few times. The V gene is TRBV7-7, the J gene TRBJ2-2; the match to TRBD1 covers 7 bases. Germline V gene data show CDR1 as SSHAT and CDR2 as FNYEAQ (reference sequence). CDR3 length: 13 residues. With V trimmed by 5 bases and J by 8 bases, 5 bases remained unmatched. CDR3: CASSPDRVGELFF. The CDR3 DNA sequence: TGTGCCAGCAGCCCAGACAGGGTTGGGGAGCTGTTTTTT.

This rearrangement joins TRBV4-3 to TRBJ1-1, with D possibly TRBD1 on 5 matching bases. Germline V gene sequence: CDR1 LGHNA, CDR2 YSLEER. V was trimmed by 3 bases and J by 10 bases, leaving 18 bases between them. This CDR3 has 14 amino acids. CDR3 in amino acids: CASSQASVGRGAFF. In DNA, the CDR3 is TGCGCCAGCAGCCAGGCATCGGTGGGGCGTGGAGCTTTCTTT.

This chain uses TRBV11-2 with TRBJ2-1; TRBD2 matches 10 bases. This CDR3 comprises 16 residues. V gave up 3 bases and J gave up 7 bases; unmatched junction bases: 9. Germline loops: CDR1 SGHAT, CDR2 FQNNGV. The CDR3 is CASSFHVAGGRNEQFF. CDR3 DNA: TGTGCCAGCAGCTTCCACGTAGCGGGAGGAAGAAATGAGCAGTTCTTC.

For the CDR3, the DNA is TGTGCCAGCTCAGTCACAGGTGAAGCTTTCTTT. This translates into CASSVTGEAFF. This sequence joins TRBV18 and TRBJ1-1; maybe TRBD1 (5 bases). The CDR3 consists of 11 residues. The V gene lost 5 bases and the J gene lost 7 bases, with 8 bases spanning the gap. CDR1 KGHSH and CDR2 LQKENI come from the germline V gene.

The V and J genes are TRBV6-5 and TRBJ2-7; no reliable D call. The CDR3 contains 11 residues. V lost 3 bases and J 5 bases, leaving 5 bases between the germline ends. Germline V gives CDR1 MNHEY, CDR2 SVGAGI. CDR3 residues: CASSYVDEQYF. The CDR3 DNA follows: TGTGCCAGCAGTTATGTCGACGAGCAGTACTTC.

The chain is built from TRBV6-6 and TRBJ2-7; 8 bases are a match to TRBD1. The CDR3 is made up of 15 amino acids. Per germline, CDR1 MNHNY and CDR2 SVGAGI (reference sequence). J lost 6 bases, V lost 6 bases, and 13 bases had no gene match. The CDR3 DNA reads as TGTGCCAGCAGCAAACCGGGACAGGTTGTCGGCGAGCAGTACTTC. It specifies CASSKPGQVVGEQYF.